Detailed here is one T cell receptor beta chain. Its recognized antigen is unknown. No base-level quality is on record; no much larger clone is a single base apart. TCRbeta CDR3 regions were amplified from genomic DNA using the immunoSEQ Assay, a bias-controlled multiplex PCR. As for the authors' bioinformatics: Nucleated cell counts per sample were estimated from amplification of reference gene primers within the assay. To quantify the absolute abundance of each unique TCRbeta CDR3 rearrangement, sequence reads were collapsed and filtered. For each sample, productive Simpson clonality was calculated as the square root of Simpson's diversity index over productive rearrangements. TCRdb re-hosts the immuneACCESS table, in-frame sequences only. Its copies lack some clones; in the studies checked, an unresolved V gene accounts for under half of them, and the cause for the rest is not known. Clone size and the V and J calls come from that table; the DNA yielded D and trimming. The sample table lists roughly 86,000 clones, about 85% of them with a count of one. The biggest ten clones account for around 2.9% of the sample.

This entry is derived from a study of blood T cell repertoires in COVID-19 (TCRdb year 2020). About the study as a whole: Samples covering the acute and convalescent phases of COVID-19 were provided by collaborators in the United States, Italy and Spain. Samples came from the ongoing ImmuneRACE study (first 160 participants) plus 1,254 subjects from 6 global collaborators. Nearly every sample came with metadata listing a de-identified subject ID, COVID-19 status, age in years and sex. The material from the prospective study consisted of cDNA or gDNA derived from T cells, B-cell-depleted T cells, or PBMCs. Where available, HLA class I and class II types were obtained from metadata supplied by the sample provider rather than from assay-based typing. The dataset comprised deeply sampled blood TCRbeta repertoires from subjects exposed to, actively infected with, or recovered from COVID-19. A freely available public database, intended as a resource for researchers studying the immune response to SARS-CoV-2, is where the repertoires were released.

One collaborating source in Seattle enrolled patients during active infection and followed them longitudinally through the course of disease. Collaborating institutions collected whole blood in K2EDTA tubes following their own protocols. For TCRbeta analysis, collaborators shipped samples in one of three forms: frozen whole blood, isolated PBMCs, or DNA extracted from either of those sample types. The V end loses 7 bases and the J end loses 2 bases, and a stretch of 14 bases separates them. The CDR3 runs 14 amino acids, cysteine and phenylalanine included. Only the CDR3 DNA is retained, 42 bases long and in frame from the first base. According to the germline V gene, CDR1 reads MDHEN and CDR2 reads SYDVKM. What the work shows at the level of the full study, not this receptor alone: Clinical and demographic metadata were provided uncurated, with the amount varying by source and participant.

This TCR came from a woman older than 75 with COVID-19, enrolled during active disease. The sequence joins TRBV28 to TRBJ2-5; the D gene lacks a confident call. The specimen sequenced was peripheral blood. In nucleotides, the sequence is TGTGCCAGCAACACCCAGCGAAGGCAAGAGACCCAGTACTTC. Its protein product is CASNTQRRQETQYF.